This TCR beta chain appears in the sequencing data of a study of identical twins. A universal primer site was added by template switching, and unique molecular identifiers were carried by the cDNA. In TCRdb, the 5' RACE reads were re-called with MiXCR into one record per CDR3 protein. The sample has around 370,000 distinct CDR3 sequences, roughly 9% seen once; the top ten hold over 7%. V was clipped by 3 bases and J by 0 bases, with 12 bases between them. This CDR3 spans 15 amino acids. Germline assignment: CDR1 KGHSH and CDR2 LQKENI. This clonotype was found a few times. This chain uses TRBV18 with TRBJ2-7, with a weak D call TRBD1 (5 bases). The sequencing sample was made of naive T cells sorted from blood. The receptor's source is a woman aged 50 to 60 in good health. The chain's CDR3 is CASSPQQVTSYEQYF. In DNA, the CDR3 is TGTGCCAGCTCACCCCAACAGGTTACCTCCTACGAGCAGTACTTC.